These 15 T cell receptor beta chains originate from one sample sequenced in a study of blood T cell repertoires in COVID-19 (TCRdb year 2020). Preparation of the library involved the immunoSEQ multiplex PCR assay. In its TCRdb copy, this immuneACCESS table keeps in-frame sequences only and misses some clones. Where compared with another copy, unresolved V genes explain less than half of these, and the others have no known cause. In this sample the table shows under 200,000 clones, roughly nine tenths of which occur a single time. Jointly, the top ten make up more than 6.5% of the sample. The sample was PBMCs or T cells enriched from blood (not recorded which). Every receptor here comes from a woman in her fifties or sixties who had recovered from COVID-19.

The gene calls are TRBV19 and TRBJ1-2; TRBD1 matches 7 bases. This CDR3 comprises 14 residues. J was trimmed by 8 bases and V by 9 bases; bases with no gene match: 15. Per the germline V gene, CDR1 is LNHDA and CDR2 is SQIVND (reference sequence). The CDR3 is CASRHPGGLDGYTF. Here the CDR3 DNA reads TGTGCCAGCAGACATCCAGGGGGATTGGACGGCTACACCTTC.

This rearrangement joins TRBV7-2 to TRBJ1-3; D is undetermined. In germline, CDR1 is SGHTA, CDR2 FQGNSA. This CDR3 spans 15 amino acids. V shed 4 bases and J shed 0 bases, with 10 bases lying between them. CDR3 sequence reads: CASSSPVLSGNTIYF. CDR3 DNA sequence: TGTGCCAGCAGCTCCCCGGTCCTCTCTGGAAACACCATATATTTT. Variable domain in full (rest from reference TRBV7-2 and TRBJ1-3): GAGVSQSPSNKVTEKGKDVELRCDPISGHTALYWYRQSLGQGLEFLIYFQGNSAPDKSGLPSDRFSAERTGGSVSTLTIQRTQQEDSAVYLCASSSPVLSGNTIYFGEGSWLTVV.

This clone came up many times. J is TRBJ2-1 and V is TRBV5-4, with D perhaps matching TRBD2 (6 bases). The CDR3 has 15 residues. Trimming removed 0 bases from V and 8 bases from J, with 15 bases in between. The germline gives CDR1 SGHNT, CDR2 YYREEE (reference sequence). The DNA for the CDR3 is TGTGCCAGCAGCTTGGTTGCGGGAAGTGGCCATGAGCAGTTCTTC. This gives the protein CASSLVAGSGHEQFF.

V usage is TRBV3-1 (or the pseudogene TRBV3-2) and J usage is TRBJ2-7; D remains unclear. Trimming left V 4 bases short and J 0 bases short, with 10 bases between. CDR1 and CDR2 from the germline V gene are LGHDT and YNNKEL (reference sequence). The CDR3 has 14 residues. The CDR3 loop is CASSLGFYSYEQYF. Here the CDR3 DNA reads TGTGCCAGCAGCCTTGGCTTTTACTCCTACGAGCAGTACTTC.

The chain carries TRBV6-5 and TRBJ1-1, with D tentatively TRBD1 (6 bases). Per germline, CDR1 MNHEY and CDR2 SVGAGI. The CDR3 has 13 residues. The V end lost 6 bases, the J end lost 6 bases, and 14 bases lay between the germline ends. The CDR3 coding sequence is TGTGCCAGCAGATACCAGGGGTTGGCTGAAGCTTTCTTT. It encodes CASRYQGLAEAFF.

Only one count was recorded for this clone. The chain is built from TRBV7-9 and TRBJ1-2, with 7 positions matching TRBD1. V lost 8 bases and J lost 5; bases outside the gene matches: 8. This CDR3 has 13 residues. Germline loops: CDR1 SEHNR, CDR2 FQNEAQ (reference sequence). The CDR3 loop reads CASQTGTAYGYTF. CDR3 nucleotides: TGTGCCAGCCAGACCGGGACAGCTTATGGCTACACCTTC.

The V call is TRBV7-8, the J call TRBJ2-3, with 7 positions matching TRBD1. Germline loops: CDR1 SGHVS, CDR2 FQNEAQ. This CDR3 is built from 15 residues. V dropped 5 bases and J dropped 7; count of bases not matched to a gene: 12. The CDR3 spells CASSPGTAFLNTQYF. Here the CDR3 DNA reads TGTGCCAGCAGCCCGGGGACAGCTTTCTTGAATACGCAGTATTTT.

The V and J genes are TRBV18 and TRBJ2-3; D ambiguous. Per the germline V gene, CDR1 is KGHSH and CDR2 is LQKENI. Trimming shortened V by 1 base and J by 4 bases, and 12 bases separated the two germline ends. This CDR3 contains 15 residues. The CDR3 nucleotides are TGTGCCAGCTCACCACTCTCATCTATCTCAGATACGCAGTATTTT. Protein product: CASSPLSSISDTQYF.

This chain uses TRBV29-1 with TRBJ1-1, with D possibly TRBD1 on 6 matching bases. The V gene lost 6 bases and the J gene lost 3 bases, with 17 bases spanning the gap. The CDR3 spans 14 residues. Germline CDR1 is SQVTM and CDR2 is ANQGSEA. In DNA form, the CDR3 reads TGCAGCGTATCTGACAGCCCAGGGGACACTGAAGCTTTCTTT. Amino acid sequence: CSVSDSPGDTEAFF. Filled out from reference TRBV29-1 and TRBJ1-1, the complete variable domain reads SAVISQKPSRDICQRGTSLTIQCQVDSQVTMMFWYRQQPGQSLTLIATANQGSEATYESGFVIDKFPISRPNLTFSTLTVSNMSPEDSSIYLCSVSDSPGDTEAFFGQGTRLTVV.

The sample holds a few counts of this clone. V gene TRBV27 combines with J gene TRBJ2-7; 7 positions agree with TRBD1. This CDR3 spans 14 amino acids. Germline V gene lookup returns CDR1 MNHEY and CDR2 SMNVEV (reference sequence). J gave up 5 bases and V 4 bases, and 8 bases lay outside the gene matches. CDR3 loop: CASSSLTGFNEQYF. The CDR3 DNA sequence: TGTGCCAGCAGTTCGTTGACAGGGTTTAACGAGCAGTACTTC.

V and J are TRBV6-2 or TRBV6-3 and TRBJ2-7; TRBD2 aligns across 15 bases. The J segment lost 4 bases and the V segment lost 2 bases, leaving 9 bases of the junction unmatched. CDR1 and CDR2 (germline): MNHEY, SVGEGT. The CDR3 spans 18 residues. The CDR3 DNA reads as TGTGCCAGCAGTTACCCCGGGACTAGCGGGAGGAGTAGTTACGAGCAGTACTTC. Residues: CASSYPGTSGRSSYEQYF.

The chain uses TRBV14 and TRBJ1-3; D remains unclear. The V end lost 4 bases, the J end lost 0 bases, and 10 bases lay between the germline ends. This CDR3 region has 15 residues. Germline CDR1 is SGHDN and CDR2 is FVKESK. CDR3 sequence (DNA): TGTGCCAGCAGCCGAGACACCAGCTCTGGAAACACCATATATTTT. Its translation is CASSRDTSSGNTIYF. Full variable domain (missing parts from reference TRBV14 and TRBJ1-3): EAGVTQFPSHSVIEKGQTVTLRCDPISGHDNLYWYRRVMGKEIKFLLHFVKESKQDESGMPNNRFLAERTGGTYSTLKVQPAELEDSGVYFCASSRDTSSGNTIYFGEGSWLTVV.

This clone was recorded only once. The chain has TRBV24-1 and TRBJ2-7, with 7 nucleotides matching TRBD1. CDR3 length equals 12 residues. CDR1 is KGHDR and CDR2 is SFDVKD in the germline V gene. Unmatched junction bases numbered 4, after V lost 5 bases and J lost 7 bases. The CDR3 loop is CATSVGGREQYF. In nucleotides, the CDR3 is TGTGCCACCAGTGTAGGGGGCCGGGAGCAGTACTTC.

This clone appeared once. The chain combines TRBV2 with TRBJ1-2, with TRBD1 identical over 9 bases. The CDR3 runs to 17 residues. V lost 4 bases and J lost 3; bases outside the gene matches: 12. Germline CDR1 is SNHLY and CDR2 is FYNNEI. CDR3 sequence reads: CASSGPPSQGADYGYTF. CDR3 in DNA: TGTGCCAGCAGTGGACCCCCCTCACAGGGGGCGGACTATGGCTACACCTTC.

The chain has TRBV21-1 and TRBJ1-2; TRBD1 reflects the table's D call only, with no check against the DNA. TRBV21-1 is recorded as a pseudogene. This CDR3 is built from 17 residues. CDR3 nucleotide sequence: TGTGCCAGCAGCAAAGCGCTTTGGGTCAGGGTGGACTATGGCTACACCTTC. This sequence encodes CASSKALWVRVDYGYTF.